The entry below gives a single T cell receptor (beta chain) sequence along with its context. Its antigen remains unidentified. Germline V gives CDR1 MNHNY, CDR2 SVGAGI (reference sequence). This CDR3 is built from 15 residues. V was trimmed by 11 bases and J by 9 bases, leaving 26 bases between them. Total RNA, at least 5 micrograms per sample, was extracted from PBMCs. Combining a sample-barcoded 5' primer with a J-beta primer mix, a second PCR ran for about 7 to 11 cycles. Each cDNA molecule received a tag from a template-switch adaptor that had 12 random nucleotides. MiXCR, run by TCRdb on the 5' RACE reads, gives a single entry per CDR3 protein. The repertoire has hundreds of thousands of distinct CDR3 sequences, over 45% of them found once; the top ten carry around 20%. These data are taken from a study of blood T cells in healthy people across ages. Regarding the study as a whole: A greater number of naive CD4+ cells and higher diversity distinguished long-lived donors from aged donors.

The TCR comes from a man aged 30 to 45 in good health. The material sequenced was blood. The chain links TRBV6-6 to TRBJ1-5; possible D gene TRBD1, 6 bases. CDR3 protein: CAVRPDWDTDRPQHF. The CDR3, as DNA: TGTGCCGTTAGGCCCGACTGGGACACGGATCGGCCCCAGCATTTT.